This passage covers 23 T cell receptor beta chains from one sample sequenced in a study of technical replicates of blood from several donors. Clones were read by immunoSEQ multiplex PCR, and TCRdb kept only the in-frame ones, dropping some. The table shows about 70,000 clones, with 95% occurring only once. The sample comprised T cells isolated from PBMCs. Receptors originate from a human donor in good health.

The chain joins TRBV6-5 to TRBJ1-3; the D is unclear. CDR3 length equals 13 residues. Trimming cost V 5 bases and J 8 bases, with 13 bases left between them. Germline V gene lookup returns CDR1 MNHEY and CDR2 SVGAGI. The DNA for the CDR3 is TGTGCCAGCAGTGTGGGTTTTCTAGACACCATATATTTT. This gives the protein CASSVGFLDTIYF.

V is TRBV27 and J is TRBJ2-4; TRBD1 is a possible D gene (6 bases). This CDR3 spans 12 amino acids. Germline lookup yields CDR1 MNHEY and CDR2 SMNVEV (reference sequence). V was trimmed by 3 bases and J by 7 bases, leaving 7 bases between them. CDR3 DNA sequence: TGTGCCAGCAGTTTCACAGGGAACATTCAGTACTTC. This gives the protein CASSFTGNIQYF.

The chain is built from TRBV10-3 and TRBJ2-5; tentatively, D is TRBD1 (5 bases). Trimming removed 6 bases from V and 5 bases from J, with 16 bases in between. CDR1 ENHRY and CDR2 SYGVKD come from the germline V gene. There are 14 residues in the CDR3. The CDR3 spells CAISPGQGRETQYF. Here the CDR3 DNA reads TGTGCCATCAGCCCCGGACAAGGTCGGGAGACCCAGTACTTC.

The chain is built from TRBV10-3 and TRBJ2-1, with TRBD2 identical over 14 bases. V trimming: 7 bases; J trimming: 6 bases; junction bases outside the gene matches: 2. Germline V CDR1 and CDR2: ENHRY, SYGVKD. The CDR3 sequence is 14 residues long. CDR3 bases: TGTGCCATCAAAGGACTAGCGGGGGGCAATGAGCAGTTCTTC. Its protein product is CAIKGLAGGNEQFF.

This chain connects TRBV2 to TRBJ2-2; the match to TRBD2 covers 7 bases. The CDR3 contains 16 residues. After removal of 4 bases from V and 3 bases from J, the junction contained 8 bases not matched to a gene. CDR1 SNHLY and CDR2 FYNNEI come from the germline V gene. CDR3: CASSVSAGEYTGELFF. CDR3 DNA sequence: TGTGCCAGCAGTGTATCGGCGGGGGAATACACCGGGGAGCTGTTTTTT.

This clone was seen a handful of times. V is TRBV6-6 and J is TRBJ2-2; 9 bases line up with TRBD2. The CDR3 extends over 14 amino acids. J gave up 6 bases and V 4 bases, and 3 bases lay outside the gene matches. Per germline, CDR1 MNHNY and CDR2 SVGAGI (reference sequence). The CDR3 sequence is CASSSGTSSGELFF. The CDR3 region has the DNA TGTGCCAGCAGTTCCGGGACTAGCTCCGGGGAGCTGTTTTTT.

This rearrangement joins TRBV6-1 to TRBJ2-7; TRBD2 aligns across 8 bases. After removal of 5 bases from V and 4 bases from J, the junction contained 4 bases not matched to a gene. Germline CDR1 and CDR2: MNHNS and SASEGT. The CDR3 is made up of 13 amino acids. CDR3 nucleotide sequence: TGTGCCAGCAGTAATAGCGGGACATACGAGCAGTACTTC. This gives the protein CASSNSGTYEQYF.

The sample holds one count of this clone. This chain connects TRBV7-9 to TRBJ2-6; TRBD1 aligns across 7 bases. This CDR3 is built from 19 residues. Losses at the gene ends were 4 bases for V and 1 base for J; bases not matched to a gene: 13. From germline, CDR1 is SEHNR and CDR2 FQNEAQ (reference sequence). CDR3 region: CASSWWGTGADSGANVLTF. For the CDR3, the DNA is TGTGCCAGCAGCTGGTGGGGTACAGGGGCAGATTCTGGGGCCAACGTCCTGACTTTC.

The chain carries TRBV7-3 and TRBJ1-1; TRBD1 might be the D (5 bases). The V and J ends lost 2 bases and 1 base respectively, with 8 bases between them. Germline V lookup: CDR1 SGHTA, CDR2 FQGTGA. The CDR3 totals 14 residues. This CDR3 is CASSLGGRNTEAFF. In nucleotides, the CDR3 is TGTGCCAGCAGCTTAGGGGGGAGGAACACTGAAGCTTTCTTT.

This chain joins TRBV11-2 and TRBJ2-5, with 7 bases aligning to TRBD2. The V and J ends lost 1 base and 1 base, in that order; junction bases with no gene match: 0. The germline V gene has CDR1 SGHAT and CDR2 FQNNGV. There are 14 residues in the CDR3. The CDR3 DNA reads as TGTGCCAGCAGCTTAGCGGGGGGCCAAGAGACCCAGTACTTC. Translation: CASSLAGGQETQYF.

V usage is TRBV4-1 and J usage is TRBJ1-1, with unresolved D. CDR3 length: 14 amino acids. Germline CDR1 MGHRA, CDR2 YSYEKL. V lost 5 bases and J lost 8, with 18 bases in between. The CDR3: CASSAGPEGWEAFF. The CDR3 coding sequence is TGCGCCAGCAGCGCGGGCCCGGAGGGATGGGAAGCTTTCTTT.

In this sample, this clone turned up a few times. The V and J genes are TRBV19 and TRBJ1-2; 9 positions match TRBD1. The germline V gene has CDR1 LNHDA and CDR2 SQIVND (reference sequence). Trimming at V came to 4 bases and at J to 3 bases, leaving 3 bases not matched to a gene. This CDR3 region has 14 residues. The CDR3 loop is CASSTRQGDYGYTF. In DNA, the CDR3 is TGTGCCAGTAGTACACGACAGGGGGACTATGGCTACACCTTC.

This clone was counted a single time. The chain uses TRBV13 and TRBJ2-1; tentative D call: TRBD2 (5 bases). V lost 5 bases and J 6 bases, leaving 20 bases between the germline ends. Germline CDR1 reads PRHDT; CDR2 reads FYEKMQ (reference sequence). The CDR3 length is 16 residues. The CDR3 sequence is CASSLTTNLGVNEQFF. For the CDR3, the DNA is TGTGCCAGCAGCCTAACTACTAATTTGGGAGTCAATGAGCAGTTCTTC.

This chain uses TRBV9 with TRBJ2-7; TRBD1 is a possible D gene (5 bases). CDR1 and CDR2 from the germline V gene are SGDLS and YYNGEE. Trimming took off 3 bases at V and 3 bases at J, with 10 bases between the two ends. This CDR3 spans 13 amino acids. CDR3 DNA sequence: TGTGCCAGCAGCGGGTCGGACATCTACGAGCAGTACTTC. Translation gives CASSGSDIYEQYF.

The J gene is TRBJ1-2, the V gene TRBV18; TRBD1 agrees at 10 bases. Trimming at V came to 6 bases and at J to 7 bases, leaving 14 bases not matched to a gene. There are 16 residues in the CDR3. Germline lookup yields CDR1 KGHSH and CDR2 LQKENI. CDR3 sequence (DNA): TGTGCCAGCTCCCACGGGACAGGGGAAAAGCCCGCTGGCTACACCTTC. Its translation: CASSHGTGEKPAGYTF.

The chain joins TRBV7-9 to TRBJ2-7, with TRBD1 as a possible D gene (7 bases). V lost 4 bases to trimming and J lost 1 base, with 11 bases between them. Looked up from germline, CDR1 is SEHNR and CDR2 is FQNEAQ (reference sequence). CDR3 size: 14 residues. The CDR3: CASSSGGQSYEQYF. The CDR3 DNA reads TGTGCCAGCAGCTCCGGGGGACAGTCCTACGAGCAGTACTTC.

The chain recombines TRBV25-1 with TRBJ2-7; D is perhaps TRBD1 (6 bases). This CDR3 spans 14 amino acids. Germline V gene lookup returns CDR1 MGHDK and CDR2 SYGVNS. Trimming removed 8 bases at V and 5 bases at J, with 19 bases between. The DNA for the CDR3 is TGTGCCAGCTTTCCGGGCGCAGGGGAAGACGAGCAGTACTTC. Protein product: CASFPGAGEDEQYF.

This sequence joins TRBV11-2 and TRBJ2-7, with 7 bases aligning to TRBD2. CDR3 size: 15 residues. V lost 2 bases and J lost 4; bases outside the gene matches: 8. Germline V gene data show CDR1 as SGHAT and CDR2 as FQNNGV. The CDR3 region has the DNA TGTGCCAGCAGCTTATCCCCCGCGGGGGTATACGAGCAGTACTTC. The encoded protein is CASSLSPAGVYEQYF.

This sequence joins TRBV10-1 and TRBJ2-5; 10 bases line up with TRBD1. The CDR3 is made up of 15 amino acids. V gave up 7 bases and J gave up 5 bases; unmatched junction bases: 10. Germline CDR1 WNHNN, CDR2 SYGVQD (reference sequence). The CDR3 region is CASKPGTGASETQYF. CDR3 coding DNA: TGCGCCAGCAAACCGGGGACAGGGGCGTCGGAGACCCAGTACTTC.

The chain carries TRBV29-1 and TRBJ1-4; TRBD1 aligns across 7 bases. J gave up 7 bases and V 7 bases, and 9 bases lay outside the gene matches. CDR3 length: 13 residues. CDR1 SQVTM and CDR2 ANQGSEA come from the germline V gene. DNA of the CDR3: TGCAGCGCTCACAGGGGCCTAGGTGAAAAACTGTTTTTT. Its translation is CSAHRGLGEKLFF.

This clone was observed once. The chain joins TRBV6-1 to TRBJ1-1, with unresolved D. Germline CDR1 reads MNHNS; CDR2 reads SASEGT. The V end was cut by 0 bases, the J end by 5 bases, with 13 bases between. The CDR3 extends over 15 amino acids. CDR3 in amino acids: CASSEALLFRTEAFF. CDR3 DNA sequence: TGTGCCAGCAGTGAAGCGCTTCTGTTCCGGACTGAAGCTTTCTTT.

The rearrangement uses TRBV9 and TRBJ2-1; TRBD2 aligns across 9 bases. V dropped 2 bases and J dropped 0; count of bases not matched to a gene: 9. This CDR3 spans 18 amino acids. The V gene's germline CDR1 is SGDLS and CDR2 YYNGEE. CDR3 region: CASSVGASGTASYNEQFF. CDR3 sequence (DNA): TGTGCCAGCAGCGTTGGGGCTAGCGGGACCGCCTCCTACAATGAGCAGTTCTTC. The full variable domain, with the rest looked up from reference TRBV9 and TRBJ2-1, is DSGVTQTPKHLITATGQRVTLRCSPRSGDLSVYWYQQSLDQGLQFLIQYYNGEERAKGNILERFSAQQFPDLHSELNLSSLELGDSALYFCASSVGASGTASYNEQFFGPGTRLTVL.

This chain links TRBV7-9 with TRBJ1-6, with unresolved D. Trimming removed 1 base at V and 11 bases at J, with 15 bases between. CDR3 size: 15 residues. Looked up from germline, CDR1 is SEHNR and CDR2 is FQNEAQ (reference sequence). The CDR3 spells CASSLVSGSGAPLHF. CDR3 in DNA: TGTGCCAGCAGCTTAGTGAGCGGCAGCGGAGCACCCCTCCACTTT.